A single sample gave rise to the 21 T cell receptor beta chains below, sequenced in a study of T-cell reconstitution after alpha-beta-depleted transplantation in children. The library targeted TCRbeta and was prepared with unique molecular identifiers. A single record per CDR3 protein comes from TCRdb applying MiXCR to the PCR reads. The table has fewer than 550,000 distinct CDR3 sequences, around 15% seen once. The material was PBMCs, mostly from graft donor cells, obtained 360 days after TCRalphabeta/CD19-depleted stem cell transplant. The receptors shown here come from a boy in the first two years of life who had a stem cell transplant for Wiskott-Aldrich syndrome, so the T cells may come from the graft donor.

This clonotype appeared many times. J is TRBJ1-1 and V is TRBV12-3 or TRBV12-4; D is uncertain. The V end lost 2 bases, the J end lost 3 bases, and 7 bases lay between the germline ends. CDR3 length: 13 residues. CDR3 DNA: TGTGCCAGCAGTTTACCTTCCTACACTGAAGCTTTCTTT. It is translated as CASSLPSYTEAFF.

The V call is TRBV12-3 or TRBV12-4, the J call TRBJ2-4; D could derive from TRBD1 or TRBD2 (5 bases each). V was cut by 7 bases and J by 2 bases, with 15 bases left in between. CDR3 length: 15 residues. The DNA of the CDR3 is TGTGCCAGCAAGAAGAGGGGATGGACCAAAAACATTCAGTACTTC. As protein: CASKKRGWTKNIQYF.

The chain employs TRBV5-1 and TRBJ2-3; D could derive from TRBD1 or TRBD2 (5 bases each). This CDR3 is built from 14 residues. V lost 4 bases, J lost 4 bases, and 13 bases lay in between. Germline values: CDR1 SGHRS, CDR2 YFSETQ. The CDR3: CASSRGPIADTQYF. CDR3 DNA sequence: TGCGCCAGCAGCCGGGGCCCAATCGCAGATACGCAGTATTTT.

This clonotype was picked up many times. The chain recombines TRBV10-3 with TRBJ2-7; D remains ambiguous. The germline V and J ends were trimmed by 0 bases and 3 bases, with 6 bases remaining between them. CDR1 is ENHRY and CDR2 is SYGVKD in the germline V gene. The CDR3 sequence is 13 residues long. The CDR3 nucleotides read TGTGCCATCAGTGAGTCGAAAATCTACGAGCAGTACTTC. Translating it yields CAISESKIYEQYF.

The chain uses TRBV11-2 and TRBJ2-3; D unclear. The V end was cut by 10 bases, the J end by 6 bases, with 11 bases between. The CDR3 loop spans 11 amino acids. Looked up from germline, CDR1 is SGHAT and CDR2 is FQNNGV. The CDR3 nucleotides read TGTGCCACTCTCAAATCGGATACGCAGTATTTT. This encodes CATLKSDTQYF. Complete variable domain (other parts from reference TRBV11-2 and TRBJ2-3): EAGVAQSPRYKIIEKRQSVAFWCNPISGHATLYWYQQILGQGPKLLIQFQNNGVVDDSQLPKDRFSAERLKGVDSTLKIQPAKLEDSAVYLCATLKSDTQYFGPGTRLTVL.

This chain links TRBV20-1 with TRBJ2-3; D not certain. The CDR3 is made up of 10 amino acids. The germline V gene encodes CDR1 DFQATT and CDR2 SNEGSKA (reference sequence). In DNA form, the CDR3 reads TGCTGCTGGAGCACAGATACGCAGTATTTT. Protein sequence: CCWSTDTQYF.

This clonotype was seen ten or more times. The chain carries TRBV12-3 or TRBV12-4 and TRBJ2-7, with D hard to call. The CDR3 has 13 residues. The V end was cut by 2 bases, the J end by 4 bases, with 9 bases between. The chain's CDR3 is CASSLFPGYEQYF. As DNA, the CDR3 is TGTGCCAGCAGTTTATTCCCCGGGTACGAGCAGTACTTC.

The chain is built from TRBV11-3 and TRBJ2-5, with TRBD1 matching over 7 bases. Germline CDR1 reads SGHNT; CDR2 reads YENEEA. The CDR3 totals 15 residues. V was pared by 5 bases and J by 14 bases, with 20 bases of the junction left unmatched. Written as DNA, the CDR3 is TGTGCCAGCAGCCGACCTAAAACGGGACAGTGGACTCAATACTTC. This encodes CASSRPKTGQWTQYF.

The V call is TRBV25-1, the J call TRBJ2-2; possibly TRBD2 for D (6 bases). Trimming removed 0 bases at V and 0 bases at J, with 14 bases between. From germline, CDR1 is MGHDK and CDR2 SYGVNS. This CDR3 comprises 18 residues. The CDR3 DNA reads as TGTGCCAGCAGTGAATACCCCACTAGCCTAACGAACACCGGGGAGCTGTTTTTT. Translating gives CASSEYPTSLTNTGELFF.

This clonotype occurred a few times. V usage is TRBV20-1 and J usage is TRBJ1-2; the D gene is possibly TRBD1 (5 bases). Germline CDR1 DFQATT, CDR2 SNEGSKA (reference sequence). The CDR3 spans 13 residues. V was cut by 3 bases and J by 2 bases, with 10 bases left in between. For the CDR3, the DNA is TGCAGTGCTAGCGAGGGGAAAAACTATGGCTACACCTTC. Its protein product is CSASEGKNYGYTF.

The sample holds many counts of this clonotype. This chain links TRBV18 with TRBJ2-7, with a tentative D call TRBD1 (7 bases). Trimming removed 2 bases from V and 3 bases from J, with 20 bases in between. CDR1 and CDR2 from the germline V gene are KGHSH and LQKENI. The CDR3 has 17 residues. The DNA for the CDR3 is TGTGCCAGCTCACCAATCTCAGGGGGGCCGCGGGACTACGAGCAGTACTTC. Encoded protein: CASSPISGGPRDYEQYF.

At least ten counts were recorded for this clonotype. The chain employs TRBV10-3 and TRBJ2-3; D is ambiguous. With 2 bases removed from V and 6 bases from J, the gap between germline ends came to 6 bases. The length of the CDR3 is 12 residues. CDR1 ENHRY and CDR2 SYGVKD come from the germline V gene. CDR3 sequence (DNA): TGTGCCATCAGTGAGGGTTCCGATACGCAGTATTTT. Its protein is CAISEGSDTQYF.

This clonotype has just a few counts. The gene calls are TRBV7-2 and TRBJ2-3, with D uncertain. The germline V and J ends were trimmed by 1 base and 3 bases, with 5 bases remaining between them. This CDR3 comprises 13 residues. Germline lookup yields CDR1 SGHTA and CDR2 FQGNSA. CDR3 DNA sequence: TGTGCCAGCAGCTTAGACATGACAGATACGCAGTATTTT. Residues: CASSLDMTDTQYF.

This clonotype was seen more than once but under ten times. This rearrangement joins TRBV5-1 to TRBJ2-5; D gene unclear. Germline assignment: CDR1 SGHRS and CDR2 YFSETQ. V lost 0 bases, J lost 4 bases, and 16 bases lay in between. The CDR3 has 16 residues. Written as DNA, the CDR3 is TGCGCCAGCAGCTTGGGTGGTAACTCAAAGCGAGAGACCCAGTACTTC. Protein product: CASSLGGNSKRETQYF.

The CDR3 DNA reads as TGTGCCAGCAGCCCCCGCGGTAGCCCGAGGACCCAGTACTTC. This translates into CASSPRGSPRTQYF. This chain links TRBV9 with TRBJ2-5; D is undetermined. V lost 4 bases to trimming and J lost 7 bases, with 17 bases between them. The CDR3 loop spans 14 amino acids. CDR1 SGDLS and CDR2 YYNGEE come from the germline V gene.

This clonotype was seen repeatedly, ten times or more. This sequence joins TRBV15 and TRBJ2-3; D is perhaps TRBD1 (5 bases). This CDR3 has 14 amino acids. V gave up 1 base and J gave up 4 bases, with 9 bases separating them. Germline V lookup: CDR1 LNHNV, CDR2 YYDKDF (reference sequence). The chain's CDR3 is CATSRGGLSDTQYF. The CDR3 nucleotides are TGTGCCACCAGCAGAGGGGGCCTATCAGATACGCAGTATTTT. Full variable domain (remainder filled in from reference TRBV15 and TRBJ2-3): DAMVIQNPRYQVTQFGKPVTLSCSQTLNHNVMYWYQQKSSQAPKLLFHYYDKDFNNEADTPDNFQSRRPNTSFCFLDIRSPGLGDTAMYLCATSRGGLSDTQYFGPGTRLTVL.

This clonotype has more than one count but fewer than ten. The chain recombines TRBV18 with TRBJ1-2; 9 bases line up with TRBD1. The trim removed 4 bases at V and 3 bases at J, leaving 3 bases unmatched. CDR1 is KGHSH and CDR2 is LQKENI in the germline V gene. The length of the CDR3 is 14 residues. CDR3 amino acids: CASSHRGRDYGYTF. The CDR3 DNA sequence: TGTGCCAGCTCACACAGGGGGCGCGACTATGGCTACACCTTC.

This chain links TRBV6-2 or TRBV6-3 with TRBJ2-3; 9 positions agree with TRBD2. V was clipped by 2 bases and J by 6 bases; unmatched bases: 15. CDR3 size: 18 residues. Germline V gene lookup returns CDR1 MNHEY and CDR2 SVGEGT. CDR3: CASSYAVTSGLAGDTQYF. The CDR3 DNA sequence: TGTGCCAGCAGTTACGCGGTGACTTCGGGACTAGCAGGGGATACGCAGTATTTT.

This clonotype was picked up a small number of times. The rearrangement joins TRBV7-9 to TRBJ1-1; D unresolved. CDR1 is SEHNR and CDR2 is FQNEAQ in the germline V gene (reference sequence). The CDR3 consists of 14 residues. V lost 7 bases to trimming and J lost 0 bases, with 12 bases between them. CDR3 coding DNA: TGTGCCAGCACCACCAAACTGCTGAACACTGAAGCTTTCTTT. It codes for CASTTKLLNTEAFF.

This clonotype appeared a few times. The V and J genes are TRBV7-2 and TRBJ2-7; D is possibly TRBD1 or TRBD2 (5 bases each). The CDR3 totals 15 residues. CDR1 SGHTA and CDR2 FQGNSA come from the germline V gene. Trimming removed 4 bases from V and 1 base from J, with 14 bases in between. CDR3 amino acids: CASSSQGWGSYEQYF. The CDR3 DNA sequence: TGTGCCAGCAGCTCCCAAGGTTGGGGGTCCTACGAGCAGTACTTC.

The sample holds a few counts of this clonotype. This CDR3 reads CASSQRSRTDTQYF. Written as DNA, the CDR3 is TGCGCCAGCAGCCAAAGAAGCCGCACAGATACGCAGTATTTT. V usage is TRBV4-1 and J usage is TRBJ2-3; D gene uncertain. CDR3 length: 14 residues. Trimming left V 2 bases short and J 1 base short, with 7 bases between. CDR1 is MGHRA, CDR2 YSYEKL, per germline.